The text below deals with one T cell receptor (beta chain). Per the study methods: Reference gene primer amplification gave nucleated cell count estimates. TCRdb's table, derived via immunoSEQ multiplex PCR, lists solely in-frame clones and lacks some. The D gene and trimming were derived from the DNA, and the V and J assignments and clone size from that table. In the table there are fewer than 400,000 clones, around 83% of which are singletons. This record comes from a study of blood T cell repertoires in COVID-19. About the study: COVID-19 samples, acute and convalescent, were from the United States, Italy and Spain. PBMCs, B-cell-depleted T cells, or T cells provided the cDNA or gDNA that made up the material.

Material for sequencing was peripheral blood. This TCR was sampled from a man younger than 45 with active or convalescent COVID-19.

The CDR3 sequence: CASSFLPGTESTDTQYF. The CDR3 DNA sequence: TGTGCCAGCAGTTTCCTCCCCGGGACAGAAAGCACAGATACGCAGTATTTT. V is TRBV27 and J is TRBJ2-3; 7 bases fit TRBD1. Germline CDR1 reads MNHEY; CDR2 reads SMNVEV (reference sequence). The J segment lost 0 bases and the V segment lost 3 bases, leaving 9 bases of the junction unmatched. This CDR3 has 17 amino acids.